The 10 T cell receptor beta chains below were found in one sample sequenced in a study of OX40 agonist ivuxolimab in advanced cancers. This table comes from immunoSEQ multiplex PCR, and its TCRdb copy is limited to in-frame clones, with some not included. The repertoire includes some 99,000 clones, around 85% of them detected once, and around 1.6% sits in the top ten. The sample was CD4+ or CD8+ T cells sorted from blood, taken in a trial of the OX40 agonist ivuxolimab. Receptor source: an adult with an advanced solid tumor such as melanoma, head and neck, liver or kidney cancer.

The chain links TRBV10-3 to TRBJ2-3; 10 nucleotides agree with TRBD2. This CDR3 contains 15 residues. The trim removed 6 bases at V and 4 bases at J, leaving 7 bases unmatched. Germline V gene lookup returns CDR1 ENHRY and CDR2 SYGVKD. The CDR3 reads CAISTAGGHADTQYF. As DNA, the CDR3 is TGTGCCATCAGCACAGCGGGAGGGCATGCAGATACGCAGTATTTT.

For this clone: The identical CDR3 is also encoded by other nucleotide sequences in the sample. This chain's CDR3 is CASSGGGAGVTGELFF. For the CDR3, the DNA is TGTGCCAGCAGCGGAGGGGGTGCCGGAGTCACCGGGGAGCTGTTTTTT. The rearrangement joins TRBV5-4 to TRBJ2-2; tentatively, D is TRBD1 or TRBD2 (6 bases each). Germline-derived CDR1 and CDR2 are SGHNT and YYREEE (reference sequence). This CDR3 has 16 amino acids. The V end lost 4 bases, the J end lost 4 bases, and 17 bases lay between the germline ends.

The chain links TRBV6-4 to TRBJ2-3; 8 positions agree with TRBD2. V lost 2 bases to trimming and J lost 0 bases; unmatched junction nucleotides: 7. The germline gives CDR1 MRHNA, CDR2 SNTAGT. The CDR3 runs 17 residues. The CDR3 DNA sequence: TGTGCCAGCAGTGACAGAAGCGGGGGTGCCAGCACAGATACGCAGTATTTT. This gives the protein CASSDRSGGASTDTQYF.

J is TRBJ1-6 and V is TRBV4-2, with a weak D call TRBD1 (6 bases). V was cut by 0 bases and J by 0 bases, with 12 bases left in between. This CDR3 contains 18 residues. Germline loops: CDR1 LGHNA, CDR2 YNFKEQ. The CDR3 bases are TGTGCCAGCAGCCAAGAGGGACACCTCAACTCCTATAATTCACCCCTCCACTTT. Translating it yields CASSQEGHLNSYNSPLHF.

The chain is built from TRBV5-6 and TRBJ1-2; TRBD1 is a possible D gene (5 bases). Between the trimmed V and J ends, which lost 4 bases and 3 bases, there was a span of 13 bases. CDR3 size: 14 residues. Germline V lookup: CDR1 SGHDT, CDR2 YYEEEE. The CDR3 DNA sequence: TGTGCCAGCAGCCGGAGGGGCCCTTACTATGGCTACACCTTC. It yields the protein CASSRRGPYYGYTF.

To note about this clone: The sample has other DNA sequences that encode this CDR3 too. The chain is built from TRBV28 and TRBJ1-2; D is perhaps TRBD1 (5 bases). V lost 3 bases and J lost 3, with 11 bases in between. CDR1 and CDR2 (germline): MDHEN, SYDVKM. The CDR3 length is 14 residues. CDR3 in DNA: TGTGCCAGCAGTTTCTTCGACAGAGACTATGGCTACACCTTC. This gives the protein CASSFFDRDYGYTF.

The chain joins TRBV6-5 to TRBJ2-1; TRBD2 matches at 7 bases. The CDR3 consists of 15 residues. The germline V gene encodes CDR1 MNHEY and CDR2 SVGAGI. Trimming took 7 bases from V and 3 from J; bases not matched to a gene: 9. CDR3 amino acids: CASKPAGTNYNEQFF. CDR3 DNA: TGTGCCAGCAAACCGGCGGGGACTAACTACAATGAGCAGTTCTTC.

This clone was recorded only once. The rearrangement joins TRBV23-1 to TRBJ2-3, with a tentative D call TRBD1 (6 bases). TRBV23-1 is annotated as an ORF whose role is uncertain. Trimming stripped 2 bases from V and 5 bases from J, with 11 bases between. The CDR3 sequence is 14 residues long. The CDR3 region has the DNA TGCGCCAGCAGTCAACCCTCAGGGGTAGATACGCAGTATTTT. It codes for CASSQPSGVDTQYF.

This clone was observed a handful of times. The rearrangement uses TRBV28 and TRBJ1-1; D is uncertain. CDR1 MDHEN and CDR2 SYDVKM come from the germline V gene. V dropped 8 bases and J dropped 5 bases, with 12 bases sitting between them. The length of the CDR3 is 12 residues. The CDR3 here is CASPSSGTEAFF. The CDR3 DNA is TGTGCCAGCCCCTCATCGGGAACTGAAGCTTTCTTT.

The chain uses TRBV7-2 and TRBJ2-3; TRBD2 aligns across 8 bases. In germline, CDR1 is SGHTA, CDR2 FQGNSA. V lost 10 bases to trimming and J lost 5 bases; unmatched junction nucleotides: 11. The CDR3 runs to 14 residues. In DNA form, the CDR3 reads TGTGCCACTTCGGGGGGGCCAAGGGGAGATACGCAGTATTTT. Protein product: CATSGGPRGDTQYF.